This T cell receptor (beta chain) comes out of a study of early T cells in non-severe SARS-CoV-2 infection. For the study at large: The authors sequenced bulk RNA from unsorted whole blood, leaving chains unpaired.

The length of the CDR3 is 14 residues. With 3 bases clipped from V and 5 bases from J, the junction kept 4 bases outside the gene matches. The V gene's germline CDR1 is SGHAT and CDR2 FQNNGV. A few counts support this clonotype. Antigen unknown. Study-wide findings and caveats: Private and CD4 specificities were missed by VDJdb matching, which favored anti-spike CD8 responses.

Researchers attached unique molecular identifiers to individual cDNA molecules. A single record per CDR3 protein comes from TCRdb applying MiXCR to the 5' RACE reads. This sample yields tens of thousands of distinct CDR3 sequences, of which 14% to 15% are seen a single time; around 5.4% belongs to the top ten. The chain couples TRBV11-2 to TRBJ2-5, with 9 nucleotides matching TRBD1. The sequencing input was whole blood. The clonotype was recovered from an adult who was a healthcare worker with PCR-confirmed SARS-CoV-2 infection or an uninfected control (not recorded which). The CDR3 bases are TGTGCCAGCAGCTTTATTGGACAGGGGGAGACCCAGTACTTC. It codes for CASSFIGQGETQYF.